These 10 T cell receptor beta chains originate from one sample sequenced in a study of blood T cell repertoires in COVID-19. This table comes from immunoSEQ multiplex PCR, and its TCRdb copy is limited to in-frame clones, with some not included. Altogether about 130,000 clones are present, under 95% being singletons, with the ten largest covering about 4.6%. Input material: peripheral blood. These receptors all come from a man in his fifties or sixties with COVID-19, enrolled during active disease.

This chain uses TRBV6-5 with TRBJ2-1; 9 bases are shared with TRBD2. Germline V lookup: CDR1 MNHEY, CDR2 SVGAGI. This CDR3 has 14 residues. Trimming at V came to 1 base and at J to 9 bases, leaving 4 bases not matched to a gene. This CDR3 reads CASSYWREGPEQFF. In DNA form, the CDR3 reads TGTGCCAGCAGTTACTGGCGGGAGGGTCCTGAGCAGTTCTTC.

For the CDR3, the DNA is TGTGCCAGCAGCCCCCGGGACAGGGGAGTGGAGACCCAGTACTTC. It is translated as CASSPRDRGVETQYF. The chain joins TRBV7-8 to TRBJ2-5; TRBD1 aligns across 10 bases. Germline lookup yields CDR1 SGHVS and CDR2 FQNEAQ. The J segment lost 5 bases and the V segment lost 5 bases, leaving 8 bases of the junction unmatched. The CDR3 has 15 residues.

The rearrangement links TRBV7-8 to TRBJ2-2; D gene ambiguous. CDR3 length equals 16 residues. Germline lookup yields CDR1 SGHVS and CDR2 FQNEAQ. The V end lost 6 bases, the J end lost 6 bases, and 20 bases lay between the germline ends. The CDR3 reads CASSLAPGGVAGELFF. CDR3 in DNA: TGTGCCAGCAGTTTGGCCCCCGGCGGCGTAGCCGGGGAGCTGTTTTTT.

The V and J genes are TRBV5-1 and TRBJ2-1; 8 nucleotides agree with TRBD2. Germline CDR1 is SGHRS and CDR2 is YFSETQ. The CDR3 is 15 amino acids. V gave up 0 bases and J gave up 8 bases; unmatched junction bases: 7. DNA of the CDR3: TGCGCCAGCAGCTTGGCGACTAGCGATAGCGATGAGCAGTTCTTC. Protein product: CASSLATSDSDEQFF.

This sequence joins TRBV27 and TRBJ2-7, with 7 bases matching TRBD1. Germline CDR1 and CDR2: MNHEY and SMNVEV (reference sequence). There are 15 residues in the CDR3. V lost 7 bases and J lost 3; bases outside the gene matches: 12. CDR3 in amino acids: CASTWPYRGGYEQYF. The CDR3 DNA sequence: TGTGCCAGCACCTGGCCCTACAGGGGCGGCTACGAGCAGTACTTC.

The V and J genes are TRBV6-6 and TRBJ2-7; 10 nucleotides align to TRBD2. CDR1 and CDR2 from the germline V gene are MNHNY and SVGAGI (reference sequence). V shed 6 bases and J 0 bases; nucleotides not matched to a gene: 8. This CDR3 has 16 residues. DNA for the CDR3: TGTGCCAGCAGACTACTAGCGGGGCCGAGCTCCTACGAGCAGTACTTC. Encoded protein: CASRLLAGPSSYEQYF.

The rearrangement links TRBV7-9 to TRBJ1-4, with a weak D call TRBD1 (6 bases). Germline V gives CDR1 SEHNR, CDR2 FQNEAQ (reference sequence). Trimming removed 5 bases at V and 0 bases at J, with 13 bases between. There are 16 residues in the CDR3. The CDR3 region is CASSVMTGTTNEKLFF. CDR3 nucleotides: TGTGCCAGCAGCGTAATGACAGGCACAACTAATGAAAAACTGTTTTTT.

The chain uses TRBV9 and TRBJ2-1; D is unresolved. This CDR3 contains 15 residues. Trimming took 2 bases from V and 6 from J, leaving 15 bases between them. The germline CDR1 and CDR2 sequences are SGDLS and YYNGEE. The CDR3 spells CASSVGGIPANEQFF. In DNA, the CDR3 is TGTGCCAGCAGCGTCGGCGGCATCCCAGCCAATGAGCAGTTCTTC.

This clone was detected once. The chain links TRBV5-4 to TRBJ2-5, with TRBD1 as a possible D gene (6 bases). The CDR3 contains 13 residues. Per germline, CDR1 SGHNT and CDR2 YYREEE (reference sequence). V was trimmed by 4 bases and J by 5 bases, leaving 12 bases between them. CDR3 DNA: TGTGCCAGCAGCCTCACAGGGCGGGAGACCCAGTACTTC. Amino acids: CASSLTGRETQYF.

V and J are TRBV28 and TRBJ2-2; 12 bases agree with TRBD2. CDR1 and CDR2 (germline): MDHEN, SYDVKM. CDR3 size: 17 residues. The V and J ends lost 5 bases and 6 bases, in that order; junction bases with no gene match: 10. Here the CDR3 reads CASSTPTSGRGSGELFF. CDR3 in DNA: TGTGCCAGCAGTACCCCGACTAGCGGGAGAGGTTCCGGGGAGCTGTTTTTT.